This T cell receptor beta chain was obtained from a study of blood T cell repertoires in COVID-19. Study context: Nucleic acid was either cDNA or gDNA, and it came from T cells, B-cell-depleted T cells, or PBMCs.

Trimming shortened V by 4 bases and J by 5 bases, and 14 bases separated the two germline ends. This CDR3 contains 14 residues. The germline V gene has CDR1 LGHDT and CDR2 YNNKEL (reference sequence). Original analysis: The authors estimated nucleated cell counts from reference gene primer amplification. Libraries were prepared by immunoSEQ multiplex PCR; TCRdb keeps only in-frame clonotypes and omits some of them. V and J calls and clone size are given by that table; D and trimming were obtained from the DNA. The data hold about 150,000 clones, with 80% to 90% observed a single time. The sequencing sample was made of peripheral blood. This sequence joins TRBV3-1 (or the pseudogene TRBV3-2) and TRBJ2-5, with a weak D call TRBD2 (7 bases). The TCR sequence derives from a woman aged 50 to 60 with acute or convalescent COVID-19. The CDR3 spells CASSLRGAGETQYF. DNA for the CDR3: TGTGCCAGCAGCCTTCGGGGGGCCGGGGAGACCCAGTACTTC.